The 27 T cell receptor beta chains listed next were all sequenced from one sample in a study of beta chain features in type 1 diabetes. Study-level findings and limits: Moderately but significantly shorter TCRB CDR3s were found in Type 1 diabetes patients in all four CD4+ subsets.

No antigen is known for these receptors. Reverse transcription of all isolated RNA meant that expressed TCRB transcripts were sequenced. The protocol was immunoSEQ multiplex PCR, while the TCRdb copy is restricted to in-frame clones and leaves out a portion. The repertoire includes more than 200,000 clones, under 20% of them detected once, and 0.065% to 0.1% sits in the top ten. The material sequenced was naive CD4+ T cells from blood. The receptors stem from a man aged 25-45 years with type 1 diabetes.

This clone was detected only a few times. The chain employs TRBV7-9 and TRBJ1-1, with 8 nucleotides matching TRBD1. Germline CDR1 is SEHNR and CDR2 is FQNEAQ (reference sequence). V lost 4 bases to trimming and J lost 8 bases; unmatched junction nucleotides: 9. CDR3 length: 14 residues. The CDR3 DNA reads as TGTGCCAGCAGCTCTAGGACAGGGAGGGACGAAGCTTTCTTT. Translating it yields CASSSRTGRDEAFF.

CDR3 coding DNA: TGTGCCAGCAGCCACAAGCGGGTAAGCTCCTACAATGAGCAGTTCTTC. Its translation: CASSHKRVSSYNEQFF. V usage is TRBV7-8 and J usage is TRBJ2-1, with D tentatively TRBD2 (6 bases). The CDR3 consists of 16 residues. Trimming removed 5 bases from V and 0 bases from J, with 14 bases in between. Germline lookup yields CDR1 SGHVS and CDR2 FQNEAQ.

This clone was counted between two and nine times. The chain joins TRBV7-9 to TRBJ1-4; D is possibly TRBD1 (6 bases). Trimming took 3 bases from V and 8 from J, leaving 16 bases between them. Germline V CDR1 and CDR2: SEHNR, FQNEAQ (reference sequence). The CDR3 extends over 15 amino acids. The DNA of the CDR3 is TGTGCCAGCAGCTTGCGGGACACCCCGCGGGAAAAACTGTTTTTT. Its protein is CASSLRDTPREKLFF.

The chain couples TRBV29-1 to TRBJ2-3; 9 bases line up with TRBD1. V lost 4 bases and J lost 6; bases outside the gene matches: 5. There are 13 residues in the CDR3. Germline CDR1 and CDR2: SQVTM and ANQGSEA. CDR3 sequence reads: CSVARTGEDTQYF. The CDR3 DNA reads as TGCAGCGTTGCCCGGACAGGGGAGGATACGCAGTATTTT.

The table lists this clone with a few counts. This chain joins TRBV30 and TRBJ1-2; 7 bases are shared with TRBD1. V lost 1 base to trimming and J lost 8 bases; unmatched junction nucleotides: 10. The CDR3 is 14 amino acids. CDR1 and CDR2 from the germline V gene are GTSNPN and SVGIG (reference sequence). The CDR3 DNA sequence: TGTGCCTGGAGTGGGTACCCGACAGGGACCGGCTACACCTTC. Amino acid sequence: CAWSGYPTGTGYTF.

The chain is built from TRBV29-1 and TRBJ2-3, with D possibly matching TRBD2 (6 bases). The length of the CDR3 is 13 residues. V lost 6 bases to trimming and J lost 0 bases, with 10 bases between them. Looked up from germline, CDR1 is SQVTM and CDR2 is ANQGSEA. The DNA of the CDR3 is TGCAGCGTGGCCGGGACTAGCACAGATACGCAGTATTTT. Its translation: CSVAGTSTDTQYF.

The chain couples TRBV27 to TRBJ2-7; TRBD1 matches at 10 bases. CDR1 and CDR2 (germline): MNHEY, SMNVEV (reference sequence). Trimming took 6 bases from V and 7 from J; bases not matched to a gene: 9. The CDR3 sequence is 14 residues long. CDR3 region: CASRMGQGRGEQYF. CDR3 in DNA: TGTGCCAGCAGGATGGGACAGGGGAGAGGTGAGCAGTACTTC.

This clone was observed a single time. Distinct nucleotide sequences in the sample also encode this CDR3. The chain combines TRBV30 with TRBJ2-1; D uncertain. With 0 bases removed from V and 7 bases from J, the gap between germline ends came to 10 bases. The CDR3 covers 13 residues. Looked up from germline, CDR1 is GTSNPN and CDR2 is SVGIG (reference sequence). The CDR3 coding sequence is TGTGCCTGGAGTGTACGTCAGTATAATGAGCAGTTCTTC. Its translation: CAWSVRQYNEQFF.

The CDR3 DNA reads as TGTGCCAGCAGCCTAAGACAGGGGGCTCGGGAGACCCAGTACTTC. This codes for CASSLRQGARETQYF. V gene TRBV7-3 combines with J gene TRBJ2-5; 10 bases fit TRBD1. CDR1 is SGHTA, CDR2 FQGTGA, per germline. With 5 bases clipped from V and 5 bases from J, the junction kept 8 bases outside the gene matches. The CDR3 length is 15 residues.

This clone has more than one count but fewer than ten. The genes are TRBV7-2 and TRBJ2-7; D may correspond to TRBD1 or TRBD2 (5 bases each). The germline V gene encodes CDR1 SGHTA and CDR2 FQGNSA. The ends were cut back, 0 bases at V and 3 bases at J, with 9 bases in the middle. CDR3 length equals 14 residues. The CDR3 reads CASSLAWDGYEQYF. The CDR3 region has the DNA TGTGCCAGCAGCTTAGCCTGGGACGGCTACGAGCAGTACTTC. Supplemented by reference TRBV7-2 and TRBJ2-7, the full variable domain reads GAGVSQSPSNKVTEKGKDVELRCDPISGHTALYWYRQSLGQGLEFLIYFQGNSAPDKSGLPSDRFSAERTGGSVSTLTIQRTQQEDSAVYLCASSLAWDGYEQYFGPGTRLTVT.

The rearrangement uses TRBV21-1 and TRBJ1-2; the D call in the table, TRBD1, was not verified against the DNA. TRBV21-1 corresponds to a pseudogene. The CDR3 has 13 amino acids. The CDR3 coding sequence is TGTGCCAGCTGGACAGGGAGCAACTATGGCTACACCTTC. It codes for CASWTGSNYGYTF.

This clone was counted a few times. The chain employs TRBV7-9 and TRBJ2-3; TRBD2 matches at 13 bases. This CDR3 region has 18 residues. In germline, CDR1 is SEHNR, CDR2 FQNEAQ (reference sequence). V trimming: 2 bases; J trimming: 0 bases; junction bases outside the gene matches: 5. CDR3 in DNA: TGTGCCAGCAGCTTAAGACTAGCGGGAGGCGGAAGCACAGATACGCAGTATTTT. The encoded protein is CASSLRLAGGGSTDTQYF. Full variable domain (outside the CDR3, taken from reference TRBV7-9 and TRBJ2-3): DTGVSQNPRHKITKRGQNVTFRCDPISEHNRLYWYRQTLGQGPEFLTYFQNEAQLEKSRLLSDRFSAERPKGSFSTLEIQRTEQGDSAMYLCASSLRLAGGGSTDTQYFGPGTRLTVL.

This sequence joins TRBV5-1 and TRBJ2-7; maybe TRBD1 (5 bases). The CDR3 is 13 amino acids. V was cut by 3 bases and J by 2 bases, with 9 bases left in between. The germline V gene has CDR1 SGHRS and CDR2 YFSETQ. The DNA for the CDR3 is TGCGCCAGCAGCTCGACAGCTGCCTACGAGCAGTACTTC. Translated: CASSSTAAYEQYF.

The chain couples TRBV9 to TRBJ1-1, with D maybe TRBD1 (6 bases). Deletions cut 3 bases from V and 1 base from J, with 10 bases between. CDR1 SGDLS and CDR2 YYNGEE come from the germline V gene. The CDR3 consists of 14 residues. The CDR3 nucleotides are TGTGCCAGCAGCGGACTGGGACAGAACACTGAAGCTTTCTTT. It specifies CASSGLGQNTEAFF.

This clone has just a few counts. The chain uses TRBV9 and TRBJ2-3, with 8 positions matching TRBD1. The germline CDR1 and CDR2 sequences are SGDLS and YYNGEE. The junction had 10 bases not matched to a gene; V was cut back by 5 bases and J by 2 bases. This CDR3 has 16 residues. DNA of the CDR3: TGTGCCAGCAGTCGATCGGGACAGGCCAACACAGATACGCAGTATTTT. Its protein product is CASSRSGQANTDTQYF.

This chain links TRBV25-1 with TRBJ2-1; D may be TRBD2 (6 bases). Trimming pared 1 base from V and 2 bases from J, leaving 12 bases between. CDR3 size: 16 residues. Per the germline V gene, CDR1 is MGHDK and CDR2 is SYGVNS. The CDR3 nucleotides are TGTGCCAGCAGTGAATTTGGAGGGCTTACCTACAATGAGCAGTTCTTC. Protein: CASSEFGGLTYNEQFF.

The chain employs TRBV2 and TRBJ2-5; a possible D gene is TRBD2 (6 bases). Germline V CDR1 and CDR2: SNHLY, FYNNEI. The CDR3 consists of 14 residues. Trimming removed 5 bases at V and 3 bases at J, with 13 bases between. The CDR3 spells CASSFAGTEETQYF. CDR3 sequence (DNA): TGTGCCAGCAGTTTTGCCGGGACTGAAGAGACCCAGTACTTC.

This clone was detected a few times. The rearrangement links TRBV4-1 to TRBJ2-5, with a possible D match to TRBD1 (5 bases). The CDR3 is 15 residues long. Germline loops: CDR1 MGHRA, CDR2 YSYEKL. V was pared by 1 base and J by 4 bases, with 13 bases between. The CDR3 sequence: CASSQAPQGLETQYF. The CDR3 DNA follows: TGCGCCAGCAGCCAAGCCCCCCAGGGTCTAGAGACCCAGTACTTC.

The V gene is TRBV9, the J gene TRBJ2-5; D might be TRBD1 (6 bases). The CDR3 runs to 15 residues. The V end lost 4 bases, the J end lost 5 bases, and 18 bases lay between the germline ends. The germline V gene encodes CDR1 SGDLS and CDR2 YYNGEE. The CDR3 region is CASSLTGYPSETQYF. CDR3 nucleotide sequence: TGTGCCAGCAGCCTTACAGGGTACCCCTCGGAGACCCAGTACTTC.

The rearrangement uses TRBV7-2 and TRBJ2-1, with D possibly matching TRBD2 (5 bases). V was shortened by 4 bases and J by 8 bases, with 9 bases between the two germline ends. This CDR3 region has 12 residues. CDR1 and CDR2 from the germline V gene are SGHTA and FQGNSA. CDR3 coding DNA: TGTGCCAGCAGCTCCTCGGGGTATGAGCAGTTCTTC. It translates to CASSSSGYEQFF.

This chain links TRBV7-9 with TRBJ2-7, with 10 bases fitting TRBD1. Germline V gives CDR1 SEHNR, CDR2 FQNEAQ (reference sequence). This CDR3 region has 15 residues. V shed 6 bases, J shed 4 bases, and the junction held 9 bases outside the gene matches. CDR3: CASSPPGQGLYEQYF. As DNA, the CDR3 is TGTGCCAGCAGTCCACCGGGACAGGGGTTGTACGAGCAGTACTTC.

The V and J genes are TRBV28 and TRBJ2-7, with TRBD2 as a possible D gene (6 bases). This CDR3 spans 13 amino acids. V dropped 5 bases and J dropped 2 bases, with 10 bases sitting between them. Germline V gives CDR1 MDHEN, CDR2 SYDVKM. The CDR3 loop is CASSPEGPYEQYF. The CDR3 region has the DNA TGTGCCAGCAGTCCGGAGGGGCCCTACGAGCAGTACTTC.

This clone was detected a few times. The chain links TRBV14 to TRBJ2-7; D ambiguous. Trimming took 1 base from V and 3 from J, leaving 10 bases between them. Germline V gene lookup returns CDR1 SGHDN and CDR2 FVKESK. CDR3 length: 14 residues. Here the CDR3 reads CASSQGLAGYEQYF. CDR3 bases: TGTGCCAGCAGCCAAGGACTGGCCGGCTACGAGCAGTACTTC. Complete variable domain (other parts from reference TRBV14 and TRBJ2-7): EAGVTQFPSHSVIEKGQTVTLRCDPISGHDNLYWYRRVMGKEIKFLLHFVKESKQDESGMPNNRFLAERTGGTYSTLKVQPAELEDSGVYFCASSQGLAGYEQYFGPGTRLTVT.

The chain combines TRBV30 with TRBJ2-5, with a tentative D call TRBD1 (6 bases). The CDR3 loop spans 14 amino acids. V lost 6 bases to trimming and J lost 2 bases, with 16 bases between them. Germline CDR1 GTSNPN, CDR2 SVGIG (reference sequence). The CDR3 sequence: CACNQGLGQETQYF. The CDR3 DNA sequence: TGTGCCTGCAACCAGGGGCTAGGGCAAGAGACCCAGTACTTC. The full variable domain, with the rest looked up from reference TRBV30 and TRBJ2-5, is SQTIHQWPATLVQPVGSPLSLECTVEGTSNPNLYWYRQAAGRGLQLLFYSVGIGQISSEVPQNLSASRPQDRQFILSSKKLLLSDSGFYLCACNQGLGQETQYFGPGTRLLVL.

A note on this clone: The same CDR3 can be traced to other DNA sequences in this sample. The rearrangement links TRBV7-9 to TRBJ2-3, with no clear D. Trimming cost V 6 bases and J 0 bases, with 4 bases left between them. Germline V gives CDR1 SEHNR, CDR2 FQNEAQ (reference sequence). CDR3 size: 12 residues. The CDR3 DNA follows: TGTGCCAGCAGGCCTAGCACAGATACGCAGTATTTT. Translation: CASRPSTDTQYF.

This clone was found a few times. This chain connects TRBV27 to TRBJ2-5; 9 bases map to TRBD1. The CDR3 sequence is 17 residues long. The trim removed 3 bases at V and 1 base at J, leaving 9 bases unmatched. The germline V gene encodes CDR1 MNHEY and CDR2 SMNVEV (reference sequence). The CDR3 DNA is TGTGCCAGCAGTTTGAGGGCGGGGACAGGGTTCCAAGAGACCCAGTACTTC. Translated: CASSLRAGTGFQETQYF.

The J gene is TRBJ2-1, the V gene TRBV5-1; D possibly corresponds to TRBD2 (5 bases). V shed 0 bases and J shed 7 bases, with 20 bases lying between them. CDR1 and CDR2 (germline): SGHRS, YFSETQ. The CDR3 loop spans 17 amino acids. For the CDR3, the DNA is TGCGCCAGCAGCTTGGTCGTCGATGGGAGCGGATATAATGAGCAGTTCTTC. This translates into CASSLVVDGSGYNEQFF.